Sequencing of this TCR beta chain was carried out in a study of lymphopenia after photon versus proton radiotherapy. Concerning this clone itself: Its antigen is still unknown.

The data were produced by immunoSEQ multiplex PCR, yet TCRdb's version contains in-frame clones alone and is incomplete. The data contain 20,000 to 30,000 clones, around four fifths of them singletons. Germline V gives CDR1 LNHDA, CDR2 SQIVND (reference sequence). This CDR3 spans 15 amino acids. With V trimmed by 3 bases and J by 4 bases, 6 bases remained unmatched. Study results and caveats: Only patients who died were analyzed for survival; proton advantage is unproven. Oligoclonal CD8+ Temra expansion after nadir drove photon patients' diversity drop.

Specimen: peripheral blood, collected from a patient treated with photon-based radiotherapy. The chain recombines TRBV19 with TRBJ1-2; 9 nucleotides match TRBD1. This sequence was found in a man aged 35 to 55 with gastric cancer. The CDR3 nucleotides read TGTGCCAGTAGTATTGGACAGGGGCAGGGCTATGGCTACACCTTC. It specifies CASSIGQGQGYGYTF.